These T cell receptor beta chains were read from a single sample in a study of blood T cell repertoires in COVID-19. Sequencing used immunoSEQ multiplex PCR; TCRdb keeps in-frame clones, though not all of them. The repertoire holds roughly 200,000 clones, with around nine tenths as singletons. Input material: peripheral blood. The receptor source for this set is a man aged 55 to 70 with active or convalescent COVID-19. Both conserved end residues are part of each CDR3. Fields, in order: D gene, J gene, V gene, clone size, CDR3 protein, CDR3 DNA. D genes are given only for firm matches. Not every row has a clone size; where given, it reads once, few, many or a size class.

NA TRBJ2-3 TRBV11-3 NA CASSVDRSTDTQYF TGTGCCAGCAGTGTGGACAGAAGCACAGATACGCAGTATTTT
TRBD2 TRBJ2-1 TRBV11-2 NA CASSFQAGYEQFF TGTGCCAGCAGCTTCCAAGCGGGGTATGAGCAGTTCTTC
TRBD1 TRBJ1-1 TRBV5-8 NA CASSGPGTGNTEAFF TGTGCCAGCAGCGGACCCGGGACAGGGAACACTGAAGCTTTCTTT
TRBD2 TRBJ2-1 TRBV2 NA CASSPPGRGGRNEQFF TGTGCCAGCAGCCCACCCGGGCGCGGGGGGCGCAATGAGCAGTTCTTC
NA TRBJ1-5 TRBV20-1 once CSASPNRGNQPQHF TGCAGTGCTAGTCCTAACAGGGGCAATCAGCCCCAGCATTTT
TRBD1 TRBJ1-2 TRBV19 NA CASSMDRGIDGYTF TGTGCCAGTAGTATGGACAGGGGGATCGATGGCTACACCTTC
NA TRBJ2-3 TRBV14 NA CASKNRPTDTQYF TGTGCCAGCAAGAACAGACCCACAGATACGCAGTATTTT
TRBD1 TRBJ2-2 TRBV18 NA CASTRQGASTGELFF TGTGCCAGCACTCGACAGGGGGCGAGCACCGGGGAGCTGTTTTTT
TRBD1 TRBJ1-1 TRBV5-4 NA CASSWDRVSGEAFF TGTGCCAGCAGCTGGGACAGGGTGAGCGGTGAAGCTTTCTTT
TRBD1 TRBJ2-5 TRBV2 NA CASRGIQGAQETQYF TGTGCCAGCAGGGGGATACAGGGGGCGCAAGAGACCCAGTACTTC
NA TRBJ1-4 TRBV19 NA CASSIEAAELFF TGTGCCAGTAGTATAGAGGCGGCCGAACTGTTTTTT
TRBD1 TRBJ1-5 TRBV29-1 NA CSATTGVYQPQHF TGCAGCGCCACGACAGGGGTCTATCAGCCCCAGCATTTT
NA TRBJ2-3 TRBV11-2 NA CASSFLWQKSTDTQYF TGTGCCAGCAGCTTCCTTTGGCAGAAAAGCACAGATACGCAGTATTTT
NA TRBJ1-4 TRBV5-1 NA CASSAESGRVFF TGCGCCAGCAGCGCGGAGAGTGGGAGGGTTTTTTTT
NA TRBJ2-7 TRBV11-2 once CASSFSGGNEQYF TGTGCCAGCAGCTTTTCCGGGGGAAACGAGCAGTACTTC
NA TRBJ2-7 TRBV6-5 NA CASRLTGGPNEQYF TGTGCCAGCAGACTGACCGGGGGGCCTAACGAGCAGTACTTC
TRBD2 TRBJ2-7 TRBV11-3 NA CASSFGTSGEQYF TGTGCCAGCAGCTTTGGGACTAGCGGCGAGCAGTACTTC
TRBD1 TRBJ1-4 TRBV7-9 NA CASSSQGAVEKLFF TGTGCCAGCAGCTCTCAGGGGGCGGTGGAAAAACTGTTTTTT
NA TRBJ1-2 TRBV5-1 NA CASSFGGADGYTF TGCGCCAGCAGCTTTGGGGGGGCAGATGGCTACACCTTC
NA TRBJ2-4 TRBV25-1 NA CASSGTDRENIQYF TGTGCCAGCAGTGGAACAGATAGAGAAAACATTCAGTACTTC
TRBD2 TRBJ2-4 TRBV12-3/TRBV12-4 NA CASSPGVAGQYF TGTGCCAGCAGTCCCGGGGTAGCGGGACAGTACTTC
TRBD1 TRBJ2-7 TRBV6-5 NA CAGGRTGAKYEQYF TGTGCCGGGGGACGGACAGGGGCTAAGTACGAGCAGTACTTC
TRBD1 TRBJ1-2 TRBV24-1 NA CATSDLLTGFHGYTF TGTGCCACCAGTGATTTGCTGACAGGGTTTCATGGCTACACCTTC
NA TRBJ1-5 TRBV6-6 NA CASSLSQGNNQPQHF TGTGCCAGCAGCCTTAGCCAGGGAAACAATCAGCCCCAGCATTTT
TRBD2 TRBJ2-7 TRBV27 NA CASTPWAGGNYEQYF TGTGCCAGCACCCCTTGGGCGGGGGGGAACTACGAGCAGTACTTC
TRBD1 TRBJ2-5 TRBV2 NA CASSEVPGQGPRVASQETQYF TGTGCCAGCAGTGAAGTTCCCGGACAGGGACCGAGGGTAGCGTCCCAAGAGACCCAGTACTTC
NA TRBJ2-7 TRBV10-3 few CAIADSANEQYF TGTGCCATCGCGGACTCCGCCAACGAGCAGTACTTC
TRBD1 TRBJ1-6 TRBV5-4 NA CASSPDRPGWGISPLHF TGTGCCAGCAGCCCGGACAGGCCCGGGTGGGGTATATCACCCCTCCACTTT
NA TRBJ1-1 TRBV30 NA CACSGVNTEAFF TGTGCCTGTTCGGGGGTGAACACTGAAGCTTTCTTT
TRBD1 TRBJ2-5 TRBV5-6 NA CASSLGQGGETQYF TGTGCCAGCAGCTTGGGACAGGGGGGAGAGACCCAGTACTTC
TRBD1 TRBJ1-1 TRBV12-5 few CASGWTGRTEAFF TGTGCTAGTGGTTGGACAGGGAGAACTGAAGCTTTCTTT
NA TRBJ2-5 TRBV5-5 NA CASSQTRVGRRREETQYF TGTGCCAGCAGTCAGACCCGAGTGGGAAGGCGGAGGGAAGAGACCCAGTACTTC
NA TRBJ1-2 TRBV19 NA CASGGDAWAYTF TGTGCCAGTGGGGGGGACGCCTGGGCCTACACCTTC
TRBD1 TRBJ1-5 TRBV5-5 NA CASSLGGQGYNQPQHF TGTGCCAGCAGCTTGGGGGGACAGGGATACAATCAGCCCCAGCATTTT
NA TRBJ2-3 TRBV9 NA CASSGDTDTQYF TGTGCCAGCAGCGGCGACACAGATACGCAGTATTTT
NA TRBJ1-3 TRBV9 NA CASSATGNTIYF TGTGCCAGCAGCGCCACTGGAAACACCATATATTTT
NA TRBJ1-1 TRBV18 few CASSSGARGSTEAFF TGTGCCAGCTCATCCGGGGCGCGGGGAAGTACTGAAGCTTTCTTT
NA TRBJ2-3 TRBV19 NA CASAGGTDTQYF TGTGCCAGTGCAGGGGGCACAGATACGCAGTATTTT
NA TRBJ2-5 TRBV19 NA CASSEGLQETQYF TGTGCCAGTAGCGAGGGACTCCAAGAGACCCAGTACTTC
NA TRBJ1-5 TRBV7-2 NA CASSLVGTSNQPQHF TGTGCCAGCAGCTTAGTCGGTACGAGCAATCAGCCCCAGCATTTT
TRBD1 TRBJ1-2 TRBV10-3 NA CAISGSSDRVQANYGYTF TGTGCCATCAGTGGGTCCTCGGACAGGGTACAGGCTAACTATGGCTACACCTTC
NA TRBJ2-6 TRBV6-1 NA CASSELPLSGANVLTF TGTGCCAGCAGTGAACTCCCTCTCTCTGGGGCCAACGTCCTGACTTTC
TRBD1 TRBJ1-3 TRBV5-1 NA CASSSGQGGNTIYF TGCGCCAGCAGCTCCGGACAGGGTGGAAACACCATATATTTT
TRBD1 TRBJ2-7 TRBV5-1 NA CASSLGQGPYEQYF TGCGCCAGCAGCTTGGGACAGGGACCCTACGAGCAGTACTTC
NA TRBJ1-1 TRBV5-5 NA CASSWFDREAFF TGTGCCAGCAGCTGGTTTGACAGGGAAGCTTTCTTT
NA TRBJ1-6 TRBV19 NA CASSRMTGVYNSPLHF TGTGCCAGTAGCCGAATGACAGGAGTCTATAATTCACCCCTCCACTTT
TRBD1 TRBJ1-1 TRBV6-5 NA CASSYGTGAVYTEAFF TGTGCCAGCAGTTACGGGACAGGGGCTGTTTACACTGAAGCTTTCTTT
TRBD1 TRBJ1-4 TRBV11-2 NA CASSSDRGRNEKLFF TGTGCCAGCAGCTCGGACAGGGGACGTAATGAAAAACTGTTTTTT
NA TRBJ1-3 TRBV4-1 once CASSQESRALATGNTIYF TGCGCCAGCAGCCAAGAAAGCAGGGCACTAGCGACTGGAAACACCATATATTTT
TRBD2 TRBJ2-1 TRBV19 NA CASSFLGTEGGVGQFF TGTGCCAGTAGCTTCCTCGGGACGGAGGGAGGGGTAGGTCAGTTCTTC
TRBD2 TRBJ2-5 TRBV5-6 NA CASSFASGAQETQYF TGTGCCAGCAGCTTCGCTAGCGGGGCCCAAGAGACCCAGTACTTC
TRBD1 TRBJ2-7 TRBV6-5 NA CASATGAGSYEQYF TGTGCCAGCGCCACAGGGGCAGGTTCCTACGAGCAGTACTTC
NA TRBJ1-2 TRBV2 NA CASSSIRSYGYTF TGTGCCAGCAGTTCTATCCGGAGCTATGGCTACACCTTC
TRBD1 TRBJ2-7 TRBV2 NA CASSGQGTGYEQYF TGTGCCAGCAGTGGACAGGGCACGGGATACGAGCAGTACTTC
TRBD2 TRBJ2-3 TRBV5-1 NA CASSYGLASDTQYF TGCGCCAGCAGCTACGGACTAGCCTCAGATACGCAGTATTTT
NA TRBJ1-2 TRBV10-3 NA CAISESGLYYTF TGTGCCATCAGTGAGTCGGGACTGTACTACACCTTC
NA TRBJ1-2 TRBV7-9 once CASSLALRANYGYTF TGTGCCAGCAGCTTAGCGCTCAGGGCTAACTATGGCTACACCTTC
TRBD1 TRBJ1-6 TRBV19 few CASNTDRVNSPLHF TGTGCCAGTAACACGGACAGGGTTAATTCACCCCTCCACTTT
NA TRBJ1-2 TRBV27 NA CASSSGQGGGYTF TGTGCCAGCAGCTCCGGGCAGGGAGGTGGCTACACCTTC
NA TRBJ2-1 TRBV5-1 NA CASSLGTAFYNEQFF TGCGCCAGCAGCTTGGGTACAGCCTTCTACAATGAGCAGTTCTTC